These T cell receptor beta chains were read from a single sample in a study of blood T cell repertoires in COVID-19. The repertoire was sequenced with immunoSEQ multiplex PCR; TCRdb's copy has only in-frame clones and lacks some. The sample comprises some 300,000 clones, about nine tenths of which are singletons, and approximately 2.9% rests with the top ten. The sequencing sample was made of PBMCs or T cells enriched from blood (not recorded which). These receptors were obtained from a woman aged 45-65 years who had been exposed to COVID-19. CDR3s include the opening cysteine and the closing phenylalanine or tryptophan.

V gene | CDR3 length | CDR3 protein
TRBV19 | 14 | CASSPTVSNQPQHF
TRBV28 | 12 | CASSLPLYGYTF
TRBV5-1 | 14 | CASSATGMNTEAFF
TRBV27 | 14 | CASSSGGPHQPQHF
TRBV14 | 14 | CASRSTGVNYGYTF
TRBV27 | 14 | CASSLGRQGYGYTF
TRBV28 | 12 | CASNPTASGYTF
TRBV6-5 | 15 | CASSRDRGGTGELFF
TRBV18 | 14 | CASSPNTGRAEAFF
TRBV20-1 | 9 | CSARQPQHF
TRBV10-2 | 13 | CASRQGMNTEAFF
TRBV2 | 14 | CASSQGHSNQPQHF
TRBV25-1 | 14 | CASSVAAGGEKLFF
TRBV30 | 14 | CAWEPGQATGELFF
TRBV19 | 15 | CASIPRGAGDQPQHF
TRBV29-1 | 16 | CSTSAGAGGSQETQYF